The 6 T cell receptor delta chains given below trace back to one sample, sequenced in a study of gamma-delta T cells after stem cell transplantation. TCRdb re-called the RT-PCR reads via CATT. The sample contains more than 2,000 delta-chain clones, 1.5% to 2% of which appear only once. Sample: gamma-delta T cells. Receptor source: a human donor. It is not recorded whose cells these are; they may come from a transplant donor.

About this clone itself: TCRdb's entry gives the protein of a much larger clone, which mismatches this DNA's translation at residue 10, likely from a read error; the protein reported here is translated from the DNA. The V and J genes are TRDV2 and TRDJ1, with 7 nucleotides matching TRDD3. This CDR3 region has 18 residues. With 0 bases clipped from V and 0 bases from J, the junction kept 12 bases outside the gene matches. Germline assignment: CDR1 GEAIGNYY and CDR2 EKD. CDR3: CACDTLMGICGDTDKLIF. As DNA, the CDR3 is TGTGCCTGTGACACCCTGATGGGGATATGCGGGGACACCGATAAACTCATCTTT.

This clone is deemed medium-sized. The chain recombines TRDV2 with TRDJ1; 11 bases fit TRDD3. Germline V lookup: CDR1 GEAIGNYY, CDR2 EKD. There are 22 residues in the CDR3. After removal of 0 bases from V and 0 bases from J, the junction contained 20 bases not matched to a gene. The CDR3, as DNA: TGTGCCTGTGACACCGTAGGGGTGGGGGATACGCTGAAGGGAGCGTACACCGATAAACTCATCTTT. Translation gives CACDTVGVGDTLKGAYTDKLIF.

This clone was seen only a few times. TCRdb's protein, taken from a much larger clone, differs from this DNA's translation at residue 6, likely owing to a read error; the protein displayed comes from the DNA. The J gene is TRDJ1, the V gene TRDV2, with 11 bases aligning to TRDD3. Trimming took 0 bases from V and 0 from J; bases not matched to a gene: 8. The CDR3 spans 18 residues. Germline values: CDR1 GEAIGNYY, CDR2 EKD. The CDR3 spells CACDTMAGGYYDTDKLIF. In DNA, the CDR3 is TGTGCCTGTGACACCATGGCTGGGGGATACTATGACACCGATAAACTCATCTTT.

This clone turned up a few times. TCRdb attributes to this sequence the protein of a much larger clone, which differs from the DNA translation at residue 6; a read error is likely, and the protein displayed is translated from the DNA. This rearrangement joins TRDV2 to TRDJ1; 7 nucleotides line up with TRDD3. Per germline, CDR1 GEAIGNYY and CDR2 EKD. This CDR3 has 17 residues. V trimming: 7 bases; J trimming: 0 bases; junction bases outside the gene matches: 16. In DNA, the CDR3 is TGTGCCTGCTCTAGCGTGGGGGAACCCTCGTACACCGATAAACTCATCTTT. Its translation: CACSSVGEPSYTDKLIF.

Details on this clone: The TCRdb protein comes from a much larger clone and disagrees with this DNA's translation at residue 4, likely due to a read error; the protein given here is derived from the DNA. The V call is TRDV2, the J call TRDJ1; 13 bases are a match to TRDD3. Trimming took 5 bases from V and 4 from J; bases not matched to a gene: 18. The length of the CDR3 is 19 residues. Germline-derived CDR1 and CDR2 are GEAIGNYY and EKD. CDR3 sequence reads: CACGTSFTGGYAHFDKLIF. The CDR3 DNA is TGTGCCTGTGGCACGAGCTTCACTGGGGGATACGCGCACTTCGATAAACTCATCTTT.

A note on this clone: The amino acid sequence in TCRdb belongs to a much larger clone and departs from this DNA's translation at residue 13, likely a sequencing read error; the sequence shown is translated from the DNA. V usage is TRDV2 and J usage is TRDJ1; 7 bases are a match to TRDD3. The CDR3 is made up of 21 amino acids. The germline CDR1 and CDR2 sequences are GEAIGNYY and EKD. The V gene end was trimmed by 0 bases and the J gene end by 0 bases; junction bases not matched to a gene: 21. CDR3 residues: CACDTVDPLGGGAPYTDKLIF. The CDR3 DNA reads TGTGCCTGTGACACCGTGGATCCCCTTGGTGGGGGAGCTCCCTACACCGATAAACTCATCTTT.